The entry that follows covers one T cell receptor beta chain sequence. Its matching antigen is unknown. The data were taken from a study of shared clonotypes between healthy human individuals. Study outcomes and limitations: Clonotypes shared by all four sorted-subset donors had higher generation probabilities than non-shared clonotypes.

Splitting of each subset's genomic DNA was done evenly across several immunoSEQ plates. In the authors' methods: Junction-only sequences produced by ImmunoSEQ had no quality scores, so filtering differed. Here immunoSEQ multiplex PCR was the method, and the copy in TCRdb shows in-frame clones only, minus some. V and J calls and clone size are copied from that table; D and trimming were computed from the DNA. The sample has more than 1.2 million clones, less than 99% seen once. Sample: naive CD4+ T cells sorted from blood. This sample's subset: CD45RA+ positively selected. This sequence originates from a man between 25 and 39 years old in good health.

For the CDR3, the DNA is TGTGCCAGCAGTTTTTATGGGCGGACGATGAACACCGGGGAGCTGTTTTTT. Its protein product is CASSFYGRTMNTGELFF. V gene TRBV27 combines with J gene TRBJ2-2, with D uncertain. The germline CDR1 and CDR2 sequences are MNHEY and SMNVEV (reference sequence). The CDR3 length is 17 residues. V was trimmed by 3 bases and J by 1 base, leaving 15 bases between them.